This TCR beta chain comes out of a study of blood T cells in healthy people across ages. The study's findings and limits: The study lacked donor CMV status, which possibly confounded expanded clonotype changes.

Regarding this clonotype: Its antigen remains unidentified.

Using a J-beta primer mix together with a sample-barcoded 5' primer, a second PCR was run for roughly 6 to 12 cycles. Every single cDNA molecule received a tag from a template-switch adaptor with 12 random nucleotides. Every sample produced at least 2.5 million CDR3-containing paired-end reads. One entry per CDR3 protein results from TCRdb running MiXCR on the 5' RACE reads. The repertoire holds hundreds of thousands of distinct CDR3 sequences, with 58% as singletons. The germline gives CDR1 ENHRY, CDR2 SYGVKD. There are 15 residues in the CDR3. V gave up 3 bases and J gave up 4 bases; unmatched junction bases: 8.

This receptor was identified in a man aged 60 to 69 in good health. V and J are TRBV10-3 and TRBJ1-2; 7 nucleotides agree with TRBD1. Sequencing was done on a sample of blood. The chain's CDR3 is CAISDPGQRAYGYTF. The CDR3, as DNA: TGTGCCATCAGTGACCCGGGACAGCGAGCCTATGGCTACACCTTC.